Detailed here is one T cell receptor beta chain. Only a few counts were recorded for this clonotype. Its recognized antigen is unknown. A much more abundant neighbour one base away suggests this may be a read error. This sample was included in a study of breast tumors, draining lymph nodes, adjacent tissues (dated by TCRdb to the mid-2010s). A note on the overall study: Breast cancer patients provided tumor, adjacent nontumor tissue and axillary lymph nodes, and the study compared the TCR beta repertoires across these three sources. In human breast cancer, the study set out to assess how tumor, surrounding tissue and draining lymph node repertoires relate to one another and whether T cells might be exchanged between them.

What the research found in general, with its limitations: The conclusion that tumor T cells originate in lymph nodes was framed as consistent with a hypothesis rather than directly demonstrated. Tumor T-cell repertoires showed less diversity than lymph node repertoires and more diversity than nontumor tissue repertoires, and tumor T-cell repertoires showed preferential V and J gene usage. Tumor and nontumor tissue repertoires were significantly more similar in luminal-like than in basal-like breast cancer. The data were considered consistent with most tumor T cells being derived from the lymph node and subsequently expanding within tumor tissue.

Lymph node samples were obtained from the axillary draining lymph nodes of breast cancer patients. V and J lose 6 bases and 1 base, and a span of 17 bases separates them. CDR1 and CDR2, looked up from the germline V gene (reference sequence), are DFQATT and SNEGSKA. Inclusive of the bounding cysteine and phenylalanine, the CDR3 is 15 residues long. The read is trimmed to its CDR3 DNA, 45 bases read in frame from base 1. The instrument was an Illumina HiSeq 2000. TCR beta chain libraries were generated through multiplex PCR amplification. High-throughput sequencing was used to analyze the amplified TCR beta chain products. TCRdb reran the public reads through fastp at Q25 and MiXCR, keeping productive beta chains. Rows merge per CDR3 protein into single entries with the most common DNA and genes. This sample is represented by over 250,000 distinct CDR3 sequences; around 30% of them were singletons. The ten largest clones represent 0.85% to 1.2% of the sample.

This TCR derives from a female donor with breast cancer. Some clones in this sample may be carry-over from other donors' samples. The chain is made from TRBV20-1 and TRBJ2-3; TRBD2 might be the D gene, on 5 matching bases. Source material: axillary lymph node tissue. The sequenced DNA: TGCAGTGCCGCCCCCCGCCGGGGTGGCACAGATACGCAGTATTTT. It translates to CSAAPRRGGTDTQYF.